These 4 T cell receptor beta chains came from one sample sequenced in a study of beta chain features in type 1 diabetes. Investigators reverse transcribed all isolated RNA, so they sequenced expressed TCRB transcripts. The protocol was immunoSEQ multiplex PCR, while the TCRdb copy is restricted to in-frame clones and leaves out a portion. The sample contains 900,000 or so clones, roughly 15% of which appear only once. Sequences were obtained from naive CD4+ T cells from blood. Every receptor here comes from a woman in her late teens or twenties in good health.

This clone was picked up a small number of times. The chain has TRBV5-1 and TRBJ2-7; D may correspond to TRBD1 or TRBD2 (5 bases each). The CDR3 loop spans 16 amino acids. Germline values: CDR1 SGHRS, CDR2 YFSETQ. Trimming shortened V by 4 bases and J by 6 bases, and 23 bases separated the two germline ends. The CDR3 DNA reads TGCGCCAGCAGCCCAGGGCCGGGTCCCCTAGCAACCGAGCAGTACTTC. This codes for CASSPGPGPLATEQYF.

The chain couples TRBV5-1 to TRBJ2-6; D might be TRBD2 (5 bases). CDR1 is SGHRS, CDR2 YFSETQ, per germline. The CDR3 runs to 19 residues. V was clipped by 1 base and J by 0 bases, with 17 bases between them. CDR3 residues: CASSLFLRVINSGANVLTF. The CDR3 DNA follows: TGCGCCAGCAGCTTGTTCTTGAGGGTGATAAACTCTGGGGCCAACGTCCTGACTTTC.

The chain couples TRBV2 to TRBJ2-7; TRBD1 matches at 10 bases. V was clipped by 7 bases and J by 7 bases; unmatched bases: 7. In germline, CDR1 is SNHLY, CDR2 FYNNEI. This CDR3 spans 13 amino acids. The chain's CDR3 is CASTGTGAGEQYF. CDR3 coding DNA: TGTGCCAGCACCGGGACAGGGGCGGGAGAGCAGTACTTC.

This chain links TRBV27 with TRBJ2-2; 11 nucleotides agree with TRBD2. J was trimmed by 3 bases and V by 0 bases; bases with no gene match: 9. Germline CDR1 and CDR2: MNHEY and SMNVEV (reference sequence). This CDR3 contains 19 residues. This CDR3 reads CASSLSGLAGGFYTGELFF. In DNA, the CDR3 is TGTGCCAGCAGTTTATCCGGGCTAGCGGGAGGATTTTACACCGGGGAGCTGTTTTTT.